The 5 T cell receptor beta chains presented below share a single source sample, sequenced in a study of post-analysis software for immune sequencing data (dated by TCRdb to between 2014 and 2017). The research as a whole found: A handful of TRBV segments, including TRBV5-6, TRBV5-1 and TRBV20-1, were significantly more frequent in patients than controls.

For these TCRs, the target antigens are not known. Receptor amplification or capture employed PCR. The sequencer listed for this sample is Illumina HiSeq 2500. Unique molecular identifiers were incorporated into TCR beta cDNA libraries to reduce PCR and sequencing biases. TCRdb itself trimmed the public reads at Q25 with fastp, ran MiXCR and retained productive beta chains. Each CDR3 protein gets just one entry, which takes the most common genes and DNA from the rows behind it. The sample has 430,000 or so distinct CDR3 sequences on record, 39% of them singletons. The ten largest clones capture less than 8% of the sample. The sample was blood. The receptors derive from a girl aged 2-10 years with multiple sclerosis.

The genes are TRBV20-1 and TRBJ2-1; 11 bases match TRBD2. Germline V gene sequence: CDR1 DFQATT, CDR2 SNEGSKA (reference sequence). V was clipped by 5 bases and J by 2 bases; unmatched bases: 8. The length of the CDR3 is 16 residues. The DNA of the CDR3 is TGCAGTGCTCCGACCCCGACTAGCGGGACCTACAATGAGCAGTTCTTC. Protein: CSAPTPTSGTYNEQFF.

The chain is built from TRBV7-2 and TRBJ2-7; 13 bases are shared with TRBD2. Unmatched junction bases numbered 6, after V lost 0 bases and J lost 4 bases. The CDR3 length is 17 residues. Germline lookup yields CDR1 SGHTA and CDR2 FQGNSA. CDR3: CASSLAGLAGKSYEQYF. CDR3 bases: TGTGCCAGCAGCTTAGCGGGACTAGCGGGGAAATCTTACGAGCAGTACTTC.

This chain uses TRBV7-2 with TRBJ1-6, with D maybe TRBD1 (5 bases). The germline V gene has CDR1 SGHTA and CDR2 FQGNSA. CDR3 size: 14 residues. The V gene lost 5 bases and the J gene lost 7 bases, with 12 bases spanning the gap. The CDR3 sequence: CASSRRDRNSPLHF. In DNA, the CDR3 is TGTGCCAGCAGCAGACGGGACCGAAATTCACCCCTCCACTTT.

This chain connects TRBV7-9 to TRBJ2-3; a possible D gene is TRBD1 (5 bases). The CDR3 consists of 15 residues. Trimming stripped 3 bases from V and 0 bases from J, with 10 bases between. CDR1 and CDR2 from the germline V gene are SEHNR and FQNEAQ (reference sequence). Here the CDR3 reads CASSFGRESTDTQYF. The CDR3 DNA follows: TGTGCCAGCAGCTTCGGCAGGGAAAGCACAGATACGCAGTATTTT.

This chain joins TRBV5-1 and TRBJ1-2; TRBD1 might be the D (6 bases). In germline, CDR1 is SGHRS, CDR2 YFSETQ. V was cut by 4 bases and J by 5 bases, with 18 bases left in between. This CDR3 comprises 15 residues. The CDR3, as DNA: TGCGCCAGCAGCGGAGGGGCAGGGGCCCGGTATGGCTACACCTTC. Protein sequence: CASSGGAGARYGYTF.